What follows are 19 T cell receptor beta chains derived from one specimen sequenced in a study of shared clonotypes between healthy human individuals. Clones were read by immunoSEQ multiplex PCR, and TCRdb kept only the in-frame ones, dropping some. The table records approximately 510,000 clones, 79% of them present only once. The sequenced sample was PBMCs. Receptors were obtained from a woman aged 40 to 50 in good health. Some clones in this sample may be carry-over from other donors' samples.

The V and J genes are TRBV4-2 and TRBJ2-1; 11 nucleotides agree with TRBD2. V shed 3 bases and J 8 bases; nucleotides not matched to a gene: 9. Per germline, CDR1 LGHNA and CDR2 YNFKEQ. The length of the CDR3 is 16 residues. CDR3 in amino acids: CASSQDTSGSSYEQFF. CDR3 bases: TGTGCCAGCAGCCAGGATACTAGCGGGAGTAGCTATGAGCAGTTCTTC.

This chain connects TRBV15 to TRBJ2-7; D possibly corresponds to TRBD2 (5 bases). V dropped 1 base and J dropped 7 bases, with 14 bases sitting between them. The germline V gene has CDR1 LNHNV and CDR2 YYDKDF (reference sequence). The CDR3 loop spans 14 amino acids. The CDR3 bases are TGTGCCACCAGCAGAGCCCTGTGGTCGGGGGAGCAGTACTTC. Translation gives CATSRALWSGEQYF.

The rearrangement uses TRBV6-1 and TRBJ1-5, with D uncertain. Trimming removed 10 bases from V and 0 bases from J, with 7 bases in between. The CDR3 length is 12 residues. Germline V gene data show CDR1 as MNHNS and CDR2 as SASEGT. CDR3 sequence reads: CATKYSNQPQHF. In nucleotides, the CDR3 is TGTGCCACCAAATATAGCAATCAGCCCCAGCATTTT.

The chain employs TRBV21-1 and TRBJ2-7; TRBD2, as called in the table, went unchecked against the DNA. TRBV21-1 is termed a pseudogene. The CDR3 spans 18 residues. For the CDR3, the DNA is TGTGCCAGCAGCAAAGCGCTTTCGAGCGGGAGTTTAACCTACGAGCAGTACTTC. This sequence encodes CASSKALSSGSLTYEQYF.

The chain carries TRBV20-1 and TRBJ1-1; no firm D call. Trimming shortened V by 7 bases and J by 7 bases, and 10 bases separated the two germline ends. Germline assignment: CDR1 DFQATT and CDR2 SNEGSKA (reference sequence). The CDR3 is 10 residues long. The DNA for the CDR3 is TGCAGTGGTACAGACTTTGAAGCTTTCTTT. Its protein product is CSGTDFEAFF.

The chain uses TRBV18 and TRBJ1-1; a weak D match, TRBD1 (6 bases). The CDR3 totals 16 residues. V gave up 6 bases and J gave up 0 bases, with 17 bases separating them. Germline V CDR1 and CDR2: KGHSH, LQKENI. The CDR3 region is CASSLQGPGVNTEAFF. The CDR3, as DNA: TGTGCCAGCTCGTTACAGGGTCCGGGGGTGAACACTGAAGCTTTCTTT.

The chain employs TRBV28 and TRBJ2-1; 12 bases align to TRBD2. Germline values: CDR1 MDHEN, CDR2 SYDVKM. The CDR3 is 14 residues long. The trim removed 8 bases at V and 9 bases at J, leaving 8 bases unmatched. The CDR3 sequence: CASRPGLAGSEQFF. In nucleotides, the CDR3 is TGTGCCAGCCGACCCGGACTAGCGGGAAGTGAGCAGTTCTTC.

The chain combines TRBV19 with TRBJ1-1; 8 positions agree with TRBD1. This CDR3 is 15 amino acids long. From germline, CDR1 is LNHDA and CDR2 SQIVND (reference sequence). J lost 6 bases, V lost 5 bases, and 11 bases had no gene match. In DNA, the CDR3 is TGTGCCAGTAGTGGACCACACAGGGGGAGTGCTGAAGCTTTCTTT. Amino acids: CASSGPHRGSAEAFF.

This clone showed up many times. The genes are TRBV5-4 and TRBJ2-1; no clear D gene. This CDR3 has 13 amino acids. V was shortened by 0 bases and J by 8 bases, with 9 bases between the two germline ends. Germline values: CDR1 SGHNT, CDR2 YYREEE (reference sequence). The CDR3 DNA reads TGTGCCAGCAGCTTGGGCTCCGCCGATGAGCAGTTCTTC. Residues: CASSLGSADEQFF.

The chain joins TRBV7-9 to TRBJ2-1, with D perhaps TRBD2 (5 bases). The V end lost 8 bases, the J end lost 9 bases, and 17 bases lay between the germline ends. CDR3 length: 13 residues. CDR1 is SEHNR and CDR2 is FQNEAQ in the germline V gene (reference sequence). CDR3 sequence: CASGRGEGTEQFF. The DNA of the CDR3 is TGTGCCAGCGGGCGAGGAGAGGGCACTGAGCAGTTCTTC.

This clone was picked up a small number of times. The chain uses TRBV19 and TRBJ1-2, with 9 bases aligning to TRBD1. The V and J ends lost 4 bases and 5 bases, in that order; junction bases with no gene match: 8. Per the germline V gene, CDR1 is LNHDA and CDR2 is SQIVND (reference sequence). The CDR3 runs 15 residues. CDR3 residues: CASSTGQGKWYGYTF. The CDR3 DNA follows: TGTGCCAGTAGTACCGGACAGGGGAAGTGGTATGGCTACACCTTC.

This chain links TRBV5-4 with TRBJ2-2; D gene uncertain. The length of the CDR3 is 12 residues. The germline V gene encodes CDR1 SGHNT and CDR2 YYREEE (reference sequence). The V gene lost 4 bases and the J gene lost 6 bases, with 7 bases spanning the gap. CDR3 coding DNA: TGTGCCAGCAGCACGGGCTCCGGGGAGCTGTTTTTT. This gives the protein CASSTGSGELFF. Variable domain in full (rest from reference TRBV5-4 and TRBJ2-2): ETGVTQSPTHLIKTRGQQVTLRCSSQSGHNTVSWYQQALGQGPQFIFQYYREEENGRGNFPPRFSGLQFPNYSSELNVNALELDDSALYLCASSTGSGELFFGEGSRLTVL.

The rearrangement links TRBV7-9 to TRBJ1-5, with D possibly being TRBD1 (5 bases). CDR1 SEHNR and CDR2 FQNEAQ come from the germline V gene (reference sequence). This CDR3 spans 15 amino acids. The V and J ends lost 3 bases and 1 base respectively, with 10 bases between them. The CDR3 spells CASSFYGGSNQPQHF. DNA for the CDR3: TGTGCCAGCAGCTTCTATGGGGGAAGCAATCAGCCCCAGCATTTT.

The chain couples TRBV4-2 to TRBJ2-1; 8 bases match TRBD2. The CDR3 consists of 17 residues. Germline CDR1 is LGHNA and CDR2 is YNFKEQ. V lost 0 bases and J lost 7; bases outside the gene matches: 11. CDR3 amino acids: CASSQDQAGGGGNEQFF. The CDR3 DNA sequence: TGTGCCAGCAGCCAAGATCAGGCGGGAGGAGGTGGGAATGAGCAGTTCTTC.

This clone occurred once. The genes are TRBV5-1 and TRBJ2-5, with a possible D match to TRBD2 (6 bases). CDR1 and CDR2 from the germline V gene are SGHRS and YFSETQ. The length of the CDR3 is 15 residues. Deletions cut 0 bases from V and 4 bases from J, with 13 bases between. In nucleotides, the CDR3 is TGCGCCAGCAGCTTGGGAAACGGGAGAGCAGAGACCCAGTACTTC. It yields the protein CASSLGNGRAETQYF. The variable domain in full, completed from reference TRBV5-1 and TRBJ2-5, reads KAGVTQTPRYLIKTRGQQVTLSCSPISGHRSVSWYQQTPGQGLQFLFEYFSETQRNKGNFPGRFSGRQFSNSRSEMNVSTLELGDSALYLCASSLGNGRAETQYFGPGTRLLVL.

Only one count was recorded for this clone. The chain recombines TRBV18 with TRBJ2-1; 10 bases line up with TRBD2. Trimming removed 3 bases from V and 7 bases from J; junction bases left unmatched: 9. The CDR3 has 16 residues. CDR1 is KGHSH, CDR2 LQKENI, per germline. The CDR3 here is CASSPNLAGEGNEQFF. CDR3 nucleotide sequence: TGTGCCAGCTCACCTAATCTAGCGGGAGAAGGAAATGAGCAGTTCTTC.

The CDR3 DNA reads TGTGCCAGCAGTTATAATCCGGGACAGGGATTTGATGGCTACACCTTC. This codes for CASSYNPGQGFDGYTF. This chain connects TRBV6-5 to TRBJ1-2; 9 bases are a match to TRBD1. The length of the CDR3 is 16 residues. With 3 bases clipped from V and 6 bases from J, the junction kept 11 bases outside the gene matches. Germline V CDR1 and CDR2: MNHEY, SVGAGI.

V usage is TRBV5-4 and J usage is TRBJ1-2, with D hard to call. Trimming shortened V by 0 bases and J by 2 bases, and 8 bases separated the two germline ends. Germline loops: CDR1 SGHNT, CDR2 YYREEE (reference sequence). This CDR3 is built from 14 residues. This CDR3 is CASSLDPANYGYTF. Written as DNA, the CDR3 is TGTGCCAGCAGCTTGGACCCCGCCAACTATGGCTACACCTTC.

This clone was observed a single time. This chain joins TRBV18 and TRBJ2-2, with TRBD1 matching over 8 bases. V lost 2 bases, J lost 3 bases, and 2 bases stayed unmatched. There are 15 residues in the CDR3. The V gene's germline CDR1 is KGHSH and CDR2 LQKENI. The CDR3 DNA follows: TGTGCCAGCTCACCAGGGACAGGTGACACCGGGGAGCTGTTTTTT. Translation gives CASSPGTGDTGELFF.